This is a list of T cell receptor beta chains from one sample in a study of T cell repertoires in cytomegalovirus infection. TCRdb ran MiXCR on the reads and lists one entry per CDR3 protein. Of some 400,000 distinct CDR3 sequences in the sample, around 18% were seen once. Sequenced material: PBMCs. These receptors came from a human donor in good health (CMV status not recorded). Some clones in this sample may be carry-over from other donors' samples. Each CDR3 is given with its conserved first and last residue. Fields, in order: V gene, J gene, clone size, D gene, CDR3 protein, CDR3 DNA. A D gene is named only where the DNA matches it firmly. Size is stated for part of the rows, as once, few or many counts, or as a class when the clone is expanded.

TRBV2	TRBJ1-6	NA	NA	CASSEVQGGNYSPLHF	TGTGCCAGCAGTGAAGTACAGGGAGGGAATTATTCACCCCTCCACTTT
TRBV18	TRBJ2-7	few	NA	CASSPTSDTASEQYF	TGTGCCAGCTCACCCACGAGTGACACAGCGAGCGAGCAGTACTTC
TRBV28	TRBJ2-5	many	TRBD1	CASSKRDRQETQYF	TGTGCCAGCAGTAAGAGGGACAGACAAGAGACCCAGTACTTC
TRBV6-2/TRBV6-3	TRBJ2-6	NA	TRBD2	CASTQRLAGGGANVLTF	TGTGCCAGCACCCAAAGACTAGCGGGAGGTGGGGCCAACGTCCTGACTTTC
TRBV7-2	TRBJ2-5	NA	TRBD2	CASSLGADLAGLRQETQYF	TGTGCCAGCAGCTTAGGGGCAGACCTAGCGGGACTAAGACAAGAGACCCAGTACTTC
TRBV6-2/TRBV6-3	TRBJ2-2	many	TRBD2	CASSPTSGRLNTGELFF	TGTGCCAGCAGTCCGACTAGCGGGAGGTTGAACACCGGGGAGCTGTTTTTT
TRBV7-2	TRBJ2-5	many	TRBD1	CASSDRGRETQYF	TGTGCCAGCAGCGACAGGGGCAGAGAGACCCAGTACTTC
TRBV7-6	TRBJ2-3	few	TRBD2	CASSGGRGSDTQYF	TGTGCCAGCAGCGGCGGGAGGGGGTCAGATACGCAGTATTTT
TRBV20-1	TRBJ2-1	NA	NA	CSAHLSYNEQFF	TGCAGTGCCCACCTCTCCTACAATGAGCAGTTCTTC
TRBV2	TRBJ2-4	many	TRBD2	CASSVTSGGGDIQYF	TGTGCCAGCAGCGTGACTAGCGGGGGTGGAGACATTCAGTACTTC
TRBV19	TRBJ1-1	NA	NA	CASSILGGTEAFF	TGTGCCAGTAGTATTTTAGGGGGCACTGAAGCTTTCTTT
TRBV11-2	TRBJ2-7	many	NA	CASSLGLRTAEQYF	TGTGCCAGCAGCTTAGGGTTGAGGACAGCAGAGCAGTACTTC
TRBV29-1	TRBJ1-2	few	NA	CSGRGGGLSGYTF	TGCAGCGGGAGAGGAGGGGGTCTGAGTGGCTACACCTTC
TRBV7-2	TRBJ1-1	many	NA	CASSEGGSAFF	TGTGCCAGCAGCGAAGGGGGGTCCGCTTTCTTT
TRBV2	TRBJ1-4	few	NA	CASSELAGAEKLFF	TGTGCCAGCAGTGAGCTCGCAGGGGCGGAAAAACTGTTTTTT
TRBV5-4	TRBJ2-3	NA	TRBD1	CASRAGTGADTQYF	TGTGCCAGCAGGGCCGGGACAGGGGCAGATACGCAGTATTTT
TRBV9	TRBJ2-1	NA	NA	CASSVATPGPYDEQFF	TGTGCCAGCAGCGTAGCTACCCCAGGACCTTACGATGAGCAGTTCTTC
TRBV2	TRBJ1-1	many	NA	CASKWWAAMNTEAFF	TGTGCCAGCAAGTGGTGGGCAGCCATGAACACTGAAGCTTTCTTT
TRBV18	TRBJ2-3	few	NA	CASSPRPSTNYGDTQYF	TGTGCCAGCTCACCACGACCGTCAACCAACTATGGGGATACGCAGTATTTT
TRBV7-9	TRBJ1-1	NA	NA	CASSLHRGRTLNTEAFF	TGTGCCAGCTCGTTACACCGGGGCAGAACCTTGAACACTGAAGCTTTCTTT
TRBV5-6	TRBJ1-5	NA	TRBD1	CASSSERQGGQPQHF	TGTGCCAGCAGCTCGGAAAGACAGGGGGGCCAGCCCCAGCATTTT
TRBV11-2	TRBJ2-1	few	TRBD2	CASSLWSGLAEYNEQFF	TGTGCCAGCAGCTTATGGTCGGGACTAGCGGAATACAATGAGCAGTTCTTC
TRBV27	TRBJ1-5	NA	NA	CASSPTLGVQPQHF	TGTGCCAGCAGTCCAACCTTGGGAGTTCAGCCCCAGCATTTT
TRBV23-1	TRBJ1-5	NA	NA	CASSQWSTRQGRQPQHF	TGCGCCAGCAGTCAATGGTCGACTAGGCAGGGGCGACAGCCCCAGCATTTT
TRBV6-5	TRBJ2-7	NA	NA	CASSPISGSEQYF	TGTGCCAGCAGTCCGATCTCTGGGAGCGAGCAGTACTTC
TRBV28	TRBJ2-5	many	NA	CASSSAVEETQYF	TGTGCCAGCAGTTCGGCGGTCGAAGAGACCCAGTACTTC
TRBV19	TRBJ1-2	NA	NA	CASRGAAANYGYTF	TGTGCCAGTAGGGGTGCGGCAGCTAACTATGGCTACACCTTC
TRBV18	TRBJ2-2	few	NA	CASSPFGLTGELFF	TGTGCCAGCTCGCCATTCGGACTAACCGGGGAGCTGTTTTTT
TRBV6-5	TRBJ2-2	few	TRBD1	CASSNLDRGTGELFF	TGTGCCAGCAGCAACCTAGACAGGGGCACCGGGGAGCTGTTTTTT
TRBV23-1	TRBJ2-1	NA	NA	CAGPPEEASNEQFF	TGCGCCGGGCCCCCTGAGGAAGCGAGCAATGAGCAGTTCTTC
TRBV5-5	TRBJ1-5	many	NA	CASSPVGAVEQPQHF	TGTGCCAGCAGCCCGGTGGGGGCGGTTGAACAGCCCCAGCATTTT
TRBV6-5	TRBJ2-1	NA	NA	CASSITDRPYNEQFF	TGTGCCAGCAGTATTACTGACCGACCGTACAATGAGCAGTTCTTC
TRBV19	TRBJ1-2	NA	NA	CASSISGANYGYTF	TGTGCCAGTAGTATAAGCGGGGCTAACTATGGCTACACCTTC
TRBV7-8	TRBJ2-3	many	NA	CASSPVTDTQYF	TGTGCCAGCAGCCCTGTTACAGATACGCAGTATTTT
TRBV6-1	TRBJ2-7	many	TRBD1	CASMRDRVTYEQYF	TGTGCCAGCATGCGGGACAGGGTGACCTACGAGCAGTACTTC
TRBV10-2	TRBJ1-5	NA	TRBD1	CASRSRGANQPQHF	TGCGCCAGCAGAAGCAGGGGGGCCAATCAGCCCCAGCATTTT
TRBV2	TRBJ1-5	few	NA	CASSEAQGLPQHF	TGTGCCAGCAGTGAAGCGCAGGGGCTCCCCCAGCATTTT
TRBV7-2	TRBJ1-4	many	TRBD1	CASSLYPGGGEKLFF	TGTGCCAGCAGCTTATATCCAGGGGGCGGAGAAAAACTGTTTTTT
TRBV25-1	TRBJ2-7	NA	NA	CASSDGRTYSYEQYF	TGTGCCAGCAGTGACGGCAGAACCTACTCCTACGAGCAGTACTTC
TRBV19	TRBJ2-1	NA	TRBD2	CASGLAGGPGAEQFF	TGTGCCAGTGGGCTAGCGGGAGGACCCGGTGCTGAGCAGTTCTTC
TRBV6-5	TRBJ2-5	few	NA	CASSYKGWAFETQYF	TGTGCCAGCAGTTACAAGGGGTGGGCCTTCGAGACCCAGTACTTC
TRBV15	TRBJ1-2	few	NA	CATSRGGIYGYTF	TGTGCCACCAGCAGAGGGGGGATCTATGGCTACACCTTC
TRBV5-6	TRBJ1-2	NA	NA	CASSLAGVAYGYTF	TGTGCCAGCAGCTTGGCCGGTGTCGCCTATGGCTACACCTTC
TRBV20-1	TRBJ1-1	few	NA	CSAAGREGDTEAFF	TGCAGTGCGGCTGGAAGAGAGGGTGACACTGAAGCTTTCTTT
TRBV7-8	TRBJ1-1	NA	NA	CASSLGPTANTEAFF	TGTGCCAGCAGCTTAGGGCCGACGGCGAACACTGAAGCTTTCTTT
TRBV11-2	TRBJ2-3	many	NA	CASSSYGGTDTQYF	TGTGCCAGCAGCTCATACGGGGGAACAGATACGCAGTATTTT
TRBV2	TRBJ1-6	NA	TRBD1	CASNYRGSYNSPLHF	TGTGCCAGCAACTACAGGGGCTCCTATAATTCACCCCTCCACTTT
TRBV12-3/TRBV12-4	TRBJ1-1	many	NA	CASSLRSEAFF	TGTGCCAGCAGTTTACGGAGTGAAGCTTTCTTT
TRBV6-1	TRBJ1-1	many	NA	CASREISGRNTEAFF	TGTGCCAGCAGAGAGATTTCCGGGAGGAACACTGAAGCTTTCTTT
TRBV3-1	TRBJ2-7	NA	NA	CASSQVPVRESSYEQYF	TGTGCCAGCAGCCAAGTACCCGTACGGGAGAGCTCCTACGAGCAGTACTTC
TRBV2	TRBJ1-2	many	NA	CASAPQGYSYGYTF	TGTGCCAGCGCCCCCCAGGGGTATAGCTATGGCTACACCTTC
TRBV5-1	TRBJ2-3	many	TRBD2	CASRSGTSGTDTQYF	TGCGCCAGCAGGTCGGGGACTAGCGGCACAGATACGCAGTATTTT
TRBV11-2	TRBJ2-6	once	TRBD2	CASSLRLAGGLNSGANVLTF	TGTGCCAGCAGCCTCCGACTAGCGGGAGGCCTCAACTCTGGGGCCAACGTCCTGACTTTC